The source of this T cell receptor (beta chain) is a study of identical twins. Template switching (which added a universal primer site) was used, and cDNA carried unique molecular identifiers. TCRdb recomputed calls from the 5' RACE reads with MiXCR, one row per CDR3 protein. The sample carries around 500,000 distinct CDR3 sequences, approximately 14% recorded once. The sample was also linked to a second study, of yellow fever vaccine responses in identical twins.

Sequenced material: CD4+ T cells sorted from blood. This TCR came from a woman under 30 in good health.

Here the CDR3 reads CASSSNRGELFF. CDR3 bases: TGTGCCAGCAGCTCAAACCGGGGGGAGCTGTTTTTT. The chain combines TRBV11-3 with TRBJ2-2; D unclear. The V gene lost 4 bases and the J gene lost 8 bases, with 8 bases spanning the gap. This CDR3 comprises 12 residues. Per germline, CDR1 SGHNT and CDR2 YENEEA.